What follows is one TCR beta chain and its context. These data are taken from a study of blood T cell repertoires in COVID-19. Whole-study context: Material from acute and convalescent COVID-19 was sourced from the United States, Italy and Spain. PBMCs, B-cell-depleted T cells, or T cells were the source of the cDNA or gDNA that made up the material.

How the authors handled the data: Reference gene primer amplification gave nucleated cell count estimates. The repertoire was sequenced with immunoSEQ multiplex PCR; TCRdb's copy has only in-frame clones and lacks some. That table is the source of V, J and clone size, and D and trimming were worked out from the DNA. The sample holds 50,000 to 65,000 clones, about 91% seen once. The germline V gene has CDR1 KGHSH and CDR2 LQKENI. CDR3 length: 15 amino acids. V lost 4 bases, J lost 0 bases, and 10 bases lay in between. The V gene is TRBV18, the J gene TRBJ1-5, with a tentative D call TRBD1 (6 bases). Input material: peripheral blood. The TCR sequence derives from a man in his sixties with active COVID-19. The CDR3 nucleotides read TGTGCCAGCTCACGGGGACACAGTAGCAATCAGCCCCAGCATTTT. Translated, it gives CASSRGHSSNQPQHF. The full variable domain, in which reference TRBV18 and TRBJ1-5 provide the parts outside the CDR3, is NAGVMQNPRHLVRRRGQEARLRCSPMKGHSHVYWYRQLPEEGLKFMVYLQKENIIDESGMPKERFSAEFPKEGPSILRIQQVVRGDSAAYFCASSRGHSSNQPQHFGDGTRLSIL.